This T cell receptor (beta chain) was identified during a study of stem cell transplantation in POMP-related autoinflammatory disease. Generated by immunoSEQ multiplex PCR, the TCRdb table keeps only in-frame clones and is missing some. Of 9,900 or so clones listed, about 76% are singletons. The ends lost 4 bases at V and 7 bases at J; junction bases unmatched: 8. This CDR3 is built from 16 residues. Germline V gene lookup returns CDR1 MNHNS and CDR2 SASEGT. Sequenced here: CD4+ T cells from PBMCs, sampled after stem cell transplantation. The receptor was isolated from a human patient with POMP-related autoinflammation and immune dysregulation (PRAID). Certain T cells may be donor cells from the graft. J is TRBJ1-5 and V is TRBV6-1; 12 positions match TRBD1. CDR3 nucleotides: TGTGCCAGCAGTGCGGTTGGGACAGGGGGCGGGCAGCCCCAGCATTTT. This sequence encodes CASSAVGTGGGQPQHF.